The entry below gives a single T cell receptor (beta chain) sequence along with its context. Antigen specificity is unknown. This sample was included in a study of blood T cells in healthy people across ages. The study, taken as a whole, reports: Age brought a roughly linear fall in TCR beta diversity measured per million T cells. Versus aged donors, long-lived donors had higher diversity and more naive CD4+ cells.

Ranging in age from about 6 to 95, the donors were healthy Caucasian individuals from Russia. Alongside a J-beta primer mix, a sample-barcoded 5' primer served in a second PCR lasting roughly 7 to 11 cycles. Every single cDNA molecule received a tag from a template-switch adaptor with 12 random nucleotides. TCRdb reprocessed the 5' RACE reads via MiXCR and lists one record per CDR3 protein. The sample includes 1.8 million or so distinct CDR3 sequences, 35% to 50% of them seen just once. This TCR came from a human donor in good health. The material sequenced was blood.

The DNA for the CDR3 is TGCGCCAGCAGCCAAGATCCAACATGGGGGCTAAGCAAAGGGGGCGCAGATACGCAGTATTTT. This codes for CASSQDPTWGLSKGGADTQYF. The chain combines TRBV4-3 with TRBJ2-3; 7 nucleotides agree with TRBD1. The germline V gene encodes CDR1 LGHNA and CDR2 YSLEER. The V gene end was trimmed by 0 bases and the J gene end by 4 bases; junction bases not matched to a gene: 22. This CDR3 is 21 amino acids long.